Here is one T cell receptor beta chain with its context. The target antigen is unknown. The sample comes from a study of memory B cells and T cells in multiple sclerosis. CFSE-dim autoproliferating and CFSE-high non-proliferating T cells from unstimulated culture were sequenced separately. Replicate wells were pooled after six to seven days of stimulus-free culture of 40 million to 65 million CFSE-labeled PBMCs. Generated by immunoSEQ multiplex PCR, the TCRdb table keeps only in-frame clones and is missing some. The sample has 46,000 or so clones, 82% seen once; the top ten hold 1.1%. The V end lost 0 bases, the J end lost 1 base, and 12 bases lay between the germline ends. Germline lookup yields CDR1 LGHNA and CDR2 YSLEER. The CDR3 is 16 residues long.

The TCR originated in a human donor with multiple sclerosis. Sequencing was carried out using PBMCs from blood kept in culture. This rearrangement joins TRBV4-3 to TRBJ1-1; D possibly corresponds to TRBD1 (5 bases). The CDR3 reads CASSQDQRGWNTEAFF. The DNA for the CDR3 is TGCGCCAGCAGCCAAGATCAAAGGGGCTGGAACACTGAAGCTTTCTTT.